One T cell receptor beta chain is described in this entry. These data are taken from a study of blood T cell repertoires in COVID-19. Study overall: COVID-19 samples, acute and convalescent, were from the United States, Italy and Spain. T cells, B-cell-depleted T cells, or PBMCs provided the cDNA or gDNA that served as material.

V was trimmed by 0 bases and J by 9 bases, leaving 10 bases between them. Germline CDR1 reads SGHRS; CDR2 reads YFSETQ. CDR3 size: 13 residues. As processed by the authors: From reference gene primer amplification, estimates of nucleated cell counts were derived. The assay was immunoSEQ multiplex PCR, and TCRdb's table has in-frame clones only and misses some. V and J calls and clone size are copied from that table; D and trimming were computed from the DNA. The sample shows approximately 46,000 clones, more than 80% of them seen only once. Sequencing was carried out using peripheral blood. The genes are TRBV5-1 and TRBJ1-3; D is unclear. The sequence came from a man between 60 and 75 years old with acute or convalescent COVID-19. The CDR3 loop reads CASSLGGEPTIYF. The CDR3 DNA follows: TGCGCCAGCAGCTTGGGTGGGGAGCCCACCATATATTTT.